The entry that follows covers one TCR beta chain sequence. The antigen remains unidentified. The CDR3 is 11 residues long. V was cut by 2 bases and J by 5 bases, with 3 bases left in between. In germline, CDR1 is MNHEY, CDR2 SVGAGI. The data stem from a study of cytomegalovirus exposure and HLA in healthy donors. Broader study findings: Confirmation in vitro established that a few CMV-associated chains were specific for CMV antigens. Some public TCRs appeared in many individuals, while most sequences were rare. The authors enumerated over 150 TCR beta chains as linked to cytomegalovirus. First-cohort TCR clusters tended to co-occur in the approximately 110 validation repertoires, a later analysis found.

This table comes from immunoSEQ multiplex PCR, and its TCRdb copy is limited to in-frame clones, with some not included. This sample carries approximately 180,000 clones, roughly 86% of them seen once, and the ten largest clones take around 1.6%. The sequencing sample was made of PBMCs. This chain uses TRBV6-5 with TRBJ2-5; D is ambiguous. The receptor was derived from a young woman in good health and CMV-seronegative. The CDR3 here is CASSYEETQYF. CDR3 bases: TGTGCCAGCAGTTACGAGGAGACCCAGTACTTC.